Listed below are T cell receptor beta chains from one sample, sequenced in a study of control samples from healthy donors and cancer patients. This table comes from immunoSEQ multiplex PCR, and its TCRdb copy is limited to in-frame clones, with some not included. The sample has about 130,000 clones; 80% to 95% are singletons. The sequencing input was blood. The receptors here all came from a young man in good health. Each CDR3 is given without its conserved first and last residue. Fields, in order: V gene, CDR3 length, CDR3 protein.

>TRBV5-6|14
ASSLIGGANTGELF
>TRBV23-1|17
ASSQSSPHLSGGPYEQY
>TRBV3-1/TRBV3-2|16
ASSQALLGRGGYNEQF
>TRBV18|12
ASSPRQTLREQY
>TRBV4-1|15
ASSQDFVSGGRNTQY
>TRBV19|14
ASRQKGGQAAQPQH
>TRBV6-6|14
ASSPGGLSYNSPLH
>TRBV3-1/TRBV3-2|9
ASSHVEEQF
>TRBV2|12
ASSYSWGNQPQH
>TRBV6-5|12
ASRNRDRTYEQY
>TRBV18|11
ASSPSGGGTQY
>TRBV5-6|10
ASSWTGSGYT
>TRBV27|14
ASSFQDPRLSSPLH
>TRBV24-1|13
ATSGGTGGSYTQY
>TRBV10-2|14
ASSLHLAGEQETQY
>TRBV27|11
ASKARVADIQY
>TRBV5-1|12
ASSSDRGNYGYT
>TRBV7-2|13
ASSLAPGRSYGYT
>TRBV9|14
ASSATGGYSTDTQY
>TRBV15|11
ATSRDPGTLPH
>TRBV4-1|15
ASSPRGGVGSNQPQH
>TRBV27|14
ASSSYTGPSGNEQF
>TRBV27|17
ASSTTHFGGQGSYNEQF
>TRBV27|13
ASSNRDPRANVLT
>TRBV5-4|12
ASSTEGVRDTQY
>TRBV27|12
ASSFGGRGDTQY
>TRBV11-3|15
ASSSTSGGAPGNTQY
>TRBV21-1|10
ASSREVDEQF
>TRBV6-4|11
ASSDPGLYGYT
>TRBV6-1|16
ASSERRYTQSHTDTQY
>TRBV7-3|11
ASRGRGEETQY
>TRBV7-9|14
ASSLVGSSGANVLT
>TRBV4-2|18
ASSPREGTSGGFEADTQY
>TRBV19|10
ASTRDRDEAF
>TRBV6-5|12
ASSPIGGNTEAF
>TRBV30|14
AWSRSRTGVNTEAF
>TRBV2|10
ASIGRAYEQY